Listed here are 7 T cell receptor beta chains from one sample, sequenced in a study of blood T cells in healthy people across ages. Together with a sample-barcoded 5' primer, a J-beta primer mix was included in a second PCR lasting about 6 to 11 cycles. TCRdb used MiXCR to reprocess the 5' RACE reads, holding one entry per CDR3 protein. The sample gives over 300,000 distinct CDR3 sequences, approximately 52% of which show up once; around 50% is in the top ten. The source material was blood. These receptors were taken from a man in his sixties in good health.

This chain links TRBV29-1 with TRBJ2-5; TRBD1 aligns across 8 bases. The CDR3 is made up of 13 amino acids. Germline V gene lookup returns CDR1 SQVTM and CDR2 ANQGSEA. The CDR3 DNA sequence: TGCAGTTATACAGGGGGGATTAAAGAGACCCAGTACTTC. Amino acid sequence: CSYTGGIKETQYF.

V usage is TRBV4-3 and J usage is TRBJ2-3; the match to TRBD2 covers 9 bases. Per germline, CDR1 LGHNA and CDR2 YSLEER. The CDR3 has 17 amino acids. Trimming at V came to 1 base and at J to 2 bases, leaving 7 bases not matched to a gene. The CDR3 spells CASSQGASGVITDTQYF. DNA of the CDR3: TGCGCCAGCAGCCAAGGCGCTAGCGGGGTCATCACAGATACGCAGTATTTT.

This clonotype was picked up many times. This chain uses TRBV29-1 with TRBJ2-1; 9 bases agree with TRBD1. Germline trimming cut 3 bases from V and 6 bases from J; bases unmatched to any gene: 9. This CDR3 spans 15 amino acids. Per germline, CDR1 SQVTM and CDR2 ANQGSEA. In DNA, the CDR3 is TGCAGCGTTGATCGGAGGACAGGGGCTGGCAATGAGCAGTTCTTC. This codes for CSVDRRTGAGNEQFF.

The chain has TRBV29-1 and TRBJ2-5; TRBD2 aligns across 8 bases. The CDR3 consists of 16 residues. J gave up 5 bases and V 5 bases, and 16 bases lay outside the gene matches. Germline CDR1 is SQVTM and CDR2 is ANQGSEA. CDR3 in DNA: TGCAGCGTTATTCCCTTAAGCGGGAGAGAAATTGAGACCCAGTACTTC. Its protein is CSVIPLSGREIETQYF. The full variable domain, completed using reference TRBV29-1 and TRBJ2-5, is SAVISQKPSRDICQRGTSLTIQCQVDSQVTMMFWYRQQPGQSLTLIATANQGSEATYESGFVIDKFPISRPNLTFSTLTVSNMSPEDSSIYLCSVIPLSGREIETQYFGPGTRLLVL.

A few counts support this clonotype. The chain links TRBV28 to TRBJ2-7, with unresolved D. CDR1 is MDHEN and CDR2 is SYDVKM in the germline V gene. V was pared by 2 bases and J by 2 bases, with 10 bases between. The CDR3 totals 14 residues. The CDR3 DNA reads as TGTGCCAGCAGTTTAATCAGGAAGACCTACGAGCAGTACTTC. Translation gives CASSLIRKTYEQYF.

V is TRBV29-1 and J is TRBJ2-1, with 10 nucleotides matching TRBD2. With 8 bases clipped from V and 10 bases from J, the junction kept 14 bases outside the gene matches. This CDR3 is built from 14 residues. Germline V gene sequence: CDR1 SQVTM, CDR2 ANQGSEA. The DNA of the CDR3 is TGCAGCTCTCCGGGACTAGCGTCTCCTAACGAGCAGTTCTTC. It translates to CSSPGLASPNEQFF.

Comments on this clonotype: A read error may be the cause here, since a much bigger clone is one base away. The chain is built from TRBV4-2 and TRBJ2-6, with 8 bases matching TRBD2. Looked up from germline, CDR1 is LGHNA and CDR2 is YNFKEQ. The CDR3 covers 16 residues. With 6 bases clipped from V and 2 bases from J, the junction kept 6 bases outside the gene matches. In DNA form, the CDR3 reads TGTGCCAGCAGTCGCGGGGGGCCCCCTGGGGCCAACGTCCTGACTTTC. Translation gives CASSRGGPPGANVLTF.